The next 22 T cell receptor beta chains were all read from a single sample in a study of identical twins. In TCRdb, the 5' RACE reads were re-called with MiXCR into one record per CDR3 protein. This sample has 410,000 or so distinct CDR3 sequences, with about 18% found just once. The source material was naive T cells sorted from blood. The source of these receptors is a man aged 45-60 years in good health.

The chain combines TRBV12-3 or TRBV12-4 with TRBJ2-3; D unresolved. V was clipped by 4 bases and J by 4 bases, with 15 bases between them. The CDR3 runs to 15 residues. The CDR3 bases are TGTGCCAGCAGTTCTTCTTCACGTTTGCCAGATACGCAGTATTTT. Its translation is CASSSSSRLPDTQYF.

This clonotype was detected only a few times. The gene calls are TRBV20-1 and TRBJ2-3; 14 bases fit TRBD2. This CDR3 is 17 amino acids long. CDR1 and CDR2 (germline): DFQATT, SNEGSKA (reference sequence). J was trimmed by 4 bases and V by 1 base; bases with no gene match: 7. In DNA form, the CDR3 reads TGCAGTGCTAGAGGACTAGCGGGGGGGCCATATGCAGATACGCAGTATTTT. Its protein is CSARGLAGGPYADTQYF.

Many counts were recorded for this clonotype. The chain employs TRBV10-2 and TRBJ2-3, with a weak D call TRBD1 (5 bases). The V and J ends lost 6 bases and 0 bases respectively, with 16 bases between them. CDR1 WSHSY and CDR2 SAAADI come from the germline V gene. This CDR3 comprises 16 residues. CDR3 DNA: TGCGCCAGCAGCGAACAGGTCCTGGCTAGCACAGATACGCAGTATTTT. Encoded protein: CASSEQVLASTDTQYF.

The genes are TRBV20-1 and TRBJ1-5; TRBD1 might be the D (5 bases). The CDR3 contains 14 residues. Germline lookup yields CDR1 DFQATT and CDR2 SNEGSKA (reference sequence). Trimming left V 6 bases short and J 6 bases short, with 18 bases between. The CDR3 here is CSAPTGVGGQPQHF. Here the CDR3 DNA reads TGCAGTGCCCCCACCGGGGTCGGGGGTCAGCCCCAGCATTTT.

This clonotype has more than one count but fewer than ten. This rearrangement joins TRBV11-2 to TRBJ2-5; a possible D gene is TRBD1 (5 bases). The CDR3 loop spans 14 amino acids. Trimming left V 1 base short and J 2 bases short, with 8 bases between. Per the germline V gene, CDR1 is SGHAT and CDR2 is FQNNGV. The CDR3 loop is CASSLGQTQETQYF. The DNA of the CDR3 is TGTGCCAGCAGCTTAGGACAGACGCAAGAGACCCAGTACTTC.

In this sample, this clonotype turned up a few times. The V and J genes are TRBV25-1 and TRBJ2-5; 9 nucleotides agree with TRBD1. The CDR3 length is 15 residues. V lost 4 bases and J lost 5; bases outside the gene matches: 8. CDR1 is MGHDK and CDR2 is SYGVNS in the germline V gene. CDR3: CASSVPTGGAETQYF. As DNA, the CDR3 is TGTGCCAGCAGTGTTCCAACAGGGGGCGCGGAGACCCAGTACTTC.

This clonotype was seen more than once but under ten times. The chain recombines TRBV6-1 with TRBJ2-6; D uncertain. V lost 6 bases and J 4 bases, leaving 7 bases between the germline ends. The CDR3 is 13 amino acids. Germline V CDR1 and CDR2: MNHNS, SASEGT. This CDR3 reads CASRTPGANVLTF. CDR3 in DNA: TGTGCCAGCAGAACCCCGGGGGCCAACGTCCTGACTTTC.

This clonotype was detected a few times. The chain couples TRBV7-2 to TRBJ1-3; D is unclear. Germline assignment: CDR1 SGHTA and CDR2 FQGNSA. V lost 0 bases and J lost 2, with 5 bases in between. This CDR3 region has 14 residues. CDR3 in amino acids: CASSLARPGNTIYF. The CDR3 nucleotides read TGTGCCAGCAGCTTAGCCAGACCTGGAAACACCATATATTTT.

This clonotype was detected many times. The chain couples TRBV12-3 or TRBV12-4 to TRBJ2-7; D tentatively reads TRBD1 or TRBD2 (5 bases each). Trimming cost V 4 bases and J 7 bases, with 17 bases left between them. This CDR3 spans 14 amino acids. The CDR3 here is CASSSRDLLREQYF. CDR3 nucleotides: TGTGCCAGCAGTTCACGGGACCTATTACGGGAGCAGTACTTC.

The chain carries TRBV20-1 and TRBJ2-3; D remains unclear. Trimming stripped 0 bases from V and 0 bases from J, with 13 bases between. Germline CDR1 DFQATT, CDR2 SNEGSKA (reference sequence). The CDR3 loop spans 16 amino acids. CDR3 protein: CSARDGIPGSTDTQYF. In DNA, the CDR3 is TGCAGTGCTAGAGATGGGATCCCCGGAAGCACAGATACGCAGTATTTT.

This clonotype occurred a few times. This chain joins TRBV18 and TRBJ1-2, with D possibly being TRBD1 (6 bases). Germline values: CDR1 KGHSH, CDR2 LQKENI. Trimming left V 0 bases short and J 0 bases short, with 8 bases between. CDR3 size: 15 residues. The CDR3 DNA is TGTGCCAGCTCACCACCTGGGGGCTCTAACTATGGCTACACCTTC. The encoded protein is CASSPPGGSNYGYTF.

This clonotype turned up a few times. The rearrangement links TRBV7-2 to TRBJ2-7; 11 nucleotides line up with TRBD2. Germline V CDR1 and CDR2: SGHTA, FQGNSA. There are 15 residues in the CDR3. The V segment lost 5 bases and the J segment 1 base; nucleotides outside the gene matches: 4. CDR3 in amino acids: CASSPWTSGSYEQYF. The CDR3 DNA sequence: TGTGCCAGCAGCCCGTGGACTAGCGGGTCCTACGAGCAGTACTTC.

V is TRBV18 and J is TRBJ2-7; 10 positions agree with TRBD1. CDR1 KGHSH and CDR2 LQKENI come from the germline V gene. After removal of 3 bases from V and 7 bases from J, the junction contained 9 bases not matched to a gene. This CDR3 is built from 15 residues. The CDR3 spells CASSPRGTGVDEQYF. In DNA, the CDR3 is TGTGCCAGCTCACCCCGTGGGACAGGGGTCGATGAGCAGTACTTC.

In regard to this clonotype: The junction departs from the called germline gene at one end, perhaps through a read error. V gene TRBV3-1 combines with J gene TRBJ1-5; D gene unclear. CDR1 LGHDT and CDR2 YNNKEL come from the germline V gene (reference sequence). This CDR3 is 12 amino acids long. The CDR3 coding sequence is TGTGCCAGCAGCCAAGGGGGATCGACCCAGCACTTT. Amino acids: CASSQGGSTQHF. Together with reference TRBV3-1 and TRBJ1-5, the CDR3 gives the full variable domain: DTAVSQTPKYLVTQMGNDKSIKCEQNLGHDTMYWYKQDSKKFLKIMFSYNNKELIINETVPNRFSPKSPDKAHLNLHINSLELGDSAVYFCASSQGGSTQHFGDGTRLSIL.

Concerning this clonotype itself: A read error may account for a junction end that differs from germline. The chain is built from TRBV7-9 and TRBJ2-1, with D possibly matching TRBD2 (6 bases). The CDR3 loop spans 15 amino acids. Germline V CDR1 and CDR2: SEHNR, FQNEAQ (reference sequence). The CDR3 loop is CASSLATSSYNEQFF. In nucleotides, the CDR3 is TGTGCCAGCAGCCTAGCGACTAGCTCCTACAATGAGCAGTTCTTC.

The table lists this clonotype with many counts. This sequence joins TRBV20-1 and TRBJ2-7; a weak D match, TRBD2 (6 bases). This CDR3 contains 15 residues. V was cut by 8 bases and J by 3 bases, with 23 bases left in between. Germline CDR1 is DFQATT and CDR2 is SNEGSKA (reference sequence). In DNA, the CDR3 is TGCAGTATACCGGTCCGGGACTTAGGGGTCTACGAGCAGTACTTC. Protein sequence: CSIPVRDLGVYEQYF.

This clonotype was seen a few times. The CDR3 sequence: CASSRPGTREQETQYF. Written as DNA, the CDR3 is TGTGCCAGCAGCCGCCCCGGGACTAGAGAGCAAGAGACCCAGTACTTC. The genes are TRBV7-9 and TRBJ2-5, with 8 bases fitting TRBD2. Germline-derived CDR1 and CDR2 are SEHNR and FQNEAQ (reference sequence). J lost 2 bases, V lost 5 bases, and 10 bases had no gene match. The CDR3 contains 16 residues. The variable domain in full, with the rest retrieved from reference TRBV7-9 and TRBJ2-5, is DTGVSQNPRHKITKRGQNVTFRCDPISEHNRLYWYRQTLGQGPEFLTYFQNEAQLEKSRLLSDRFSAERPKGSFSTLEIQRTEQGDSAMYLCASSRPGTREQETQYFGPGTRLLVL.

This clonotype was seen a single time. The chain combines TRBV4-2 with TRBJ2-3; 9 positions match TRBD2. This CDR3 is 17 amino acids long. J gave up 6 bases and V 4 bases, and 14 bases lay outside the gene matches. The germline CDR1 and CDR2 sequences are LGHNA and YNFKEQ. The CDR3 sequence is CASSLLYSTSGHDTQYF. The CDR3 region has the DNA TGTGCCAGCAGCCTCCTTTACTCGACTAGCGGACACGATACGCAGTATTTT.

This chain connects TRBV18 to TRBJ2-1, with D perhaps assigned TRBD1 or TRBD2 (5 bases each). This CDR3 has 17 residues. Germline V gene lookup returns CDR1 KGHSH and CDR2 LQKENI. V lost 6 bases and J lost 0, with 18 bases in between. As DNA, the CDR3 is TGTGCCAGCTCCAGCGAAATAAAGGGGAGCTCCTACAATGAGCAGTTCTTC. Residues: CASSSEIKGSSYNEQFF.

The chain employs TRBV12-3 or TRBV12-4 and TRBJ2-3; D might be TRBD1 or TRBD2, each matching 5 bases. Trimming pared 1 base from V and 5 bases from J, leaving 10 bases between. This CDR3 has 14 residues. DNA of the CDR3: TGTGCCAGCAGTTTAGTCCAGGGAGTAGATACGCAGTATTTT. Amino acids: CASSLVQGVDTQYF.

V gene TRBV11-3 combines with J gene TRBJ2-1, with 8 positions matching TRBD2. V dropped 2 bases and J dropped 0; count of bases not matched to a gene: 6. The CDR3 covers 17 residues. Germline-derived CDR1 and CDR2 are SGHNT and YENEEA. CDR3 sequence (DNA): TGTGCCAGCAGCTTATCCGGCGGGAGGCTCTCCTACAATGAGCAGTTCTTC. Its protein is CASSLSGGRLSYNEQFF. Based on the CDR3 plus reference TRBV11-3 and TRBJ2-1, the full variable domain is EAGVVQSPRYKIIEKKQPVAFWCNPISGHNTLYWYLQNLGQGPELLIRYENEEAVDDSQLPKDRFSAERLKGVDSTLKIQPAELGDSAVYLCASSLSGGRLSYNEQFFGPGTRLTVL.

This clonotype was seen many times. This chain joins TRBV20-1 and TRBJ2-3; TRBD2 matches at 15 bases. The CDR3 runs to 16 residues. Germline CDR1 reads DFQATT; CDR2 reads SNEGSKA (reference sequence). Trimming cost V 3 bases and J 9 bases; bases outside gene matches: 10. CDR3 bases: TGCAGTGCTAGGGGGGTGGGACTAGCGGGAGGAGGGACGCAGTATTTT. This sequence encodes CSARGVGLAGGGTQYF.